This T cell receptor (beta chain) was obtained from a study of T-cell reconstitution after alpha-beta-depleted transplantation in children. The CDR3 is made up of 14 amino acids. J gave up 3 bases and V 5 bases, and 4 bases lay outside the gene matches. This clonotype was detected ten times or more. Preparation of the TCRbeta library involved a method that used unique molecular identifiers. Using its own MiXCR run on the PCR reads, TCRdb lists one record per CDR3 protein. The table records under 300,000 distinct CDR3 sequences, under 14% of them present only once. Source: peripheral blood, taken 180 days after TCRalphabeta/CD19-depleted stem cell transplant. This TCR was recovered from a male patient aged 2 to 9 who had a stem cell transplant for chronic granulomatous disease, so the T cells may come from the graft donor. This sequence joins TRBV12-3 or TRBV12-4 and TRBJ1-2; 9 bases fit TRBD1. The CDR3 DNA sequence: TGTGCCAGCAGTCATGGGACAGGGTACTATGGCTACACCTTC. This translates into CASSHGTGYYGYTF.